Listed below are T cell receptor beta chains from one sample, sequenced in a study of blood T cell repertoires in COVID-19. Here immunoSEQ multiplex PCR was the method, and the copy in TCRdb shows in-frame clones only, minus some. The table includes hundreds of thousands of clones, roughly nine tenths detected once. The sample consisted of PBMCs or T cells enriched from blood (not recorded which). These receptors came from a woman in her 50s in a cohort exposed to, infected with or recovered from COVID-19 (not recorded which). Each CDR3 is given with its conserved first and last residue. Each record gives: V gene, J gene, clone size, CDR3 protein. For some rows the clone size is stated as once, few or many, or as a class when expanded; others skip it.

v_gene: TRBV7-9; j_gene: TRBJ2-7; abundance: .; CDR3aa: CASSDTRTSYEQYF
v_gene: TRBV25-1; j_gene: TRBJ1-3; abundance: .; CDR3aa: CASSEFTQGAGGNTIYF
v_gene: TRBV7-9; j_gene: TRBJ1-2; abundance: once; CDR3aa: CASSLGPGAGYTF
v_gene: TRBV5-1; j_gene: TRBJ2-1; abundance: .; CDR3aa: CASSFAGTSGGAINEQFF
v_gene: TRBV7-8; j_gene: TRBJ2-1; abundance: .; CDR3aa: CASSLAEEYFEQFF
v_gene: TRBV27; j_gene: TRBJ1-2; abundance: .; CDR3aa: CASSLYPPGYGYTF
v_gene: TRBV19; j_gene: TRBJ1-1; abundance: .; CDR3aa: CASSIQGMNTEAFF
v_gene: TRBV29-1; j_gene: TRBJ2-5; abundance: .; CDR3aa: CSVESLGQTETQYF
v_gene: TRBV5-4; j_gene: TRBJ2-3; abundance: .; CDR3aa: CASSFNPGQGTDTQYF
v_gene: TRBV20-1; j_gene: TRBJ1-4; abundance: .; CDR3aa: CSAQNEKLFF
v_gene: TRBV30; j_gene: TRBJ2-5; abundance: .; CDR3aa: CAWSALGSGTQYF
v_gene: TRBV15; j_gene: TRBJ2-6; abundance: .; CDR3aa: CATSRDGGRAGANVLTF
v_gene: TRBV12-5; j_gene: TRBJ1-1; abundance: .; CDR3aa: CASGLGGNTEAFF
v_gene: TRBV5-8; j_gene: TRBJ2-7; abundance: .; CDR3aa: CASSFWGSPRGYEQYF
v_gene: TRBV27; j_gene: TRBJ2-2; abundance: .; CDR3aa: CASSLWGEAPGELFF
v_gene: TRBV19; j_gene: TRBJ1-2; abundance: .; CDR3aa: CASSRRAEGQGYGYTF
v_gene: TRBV10-3; j_gene: TRBJ1-1; abundance: .; CDR3aa: CAISEFLREAFF
v_gene: TRBV6-1; j_gene: TRBJ1-6; abundance: .; CDR3aa: CASSESRNRANSPLHF
v_gene: TRBV7-2; j_gene: TRBJ1-2; abundance: .; CDR3aa: CASSSPARDGYTF
v_gene: TRBV10-3; j_gene: TRBJ1-1; abundance: .; CDR3aa: CAISEVRGSMNTEAFF
v_gene: TRBV7-3; j_gene: TRBJ2-2; abundance: .; CDR3aa: CASSISGGLTGELFF
v_gene: TRBV10-3; j_gene: TRBJ2-2; abundance: .; CDR3aa: CAISESGGNTGELFF
v_gene: TRBV10-2; j_gene: TRBJ1-2; abundance: .; CDR3aa: CATRQESNYGYTF
v_gene: TRBV5-1; j_gene: TRBJ1-2; abundance: .; CDR3aa: CASSLVRGTYGYTF
v_gene: TRBV27; j_gene: TRBJ2-5; abundance: .; CDR3aa: CASSLGPQSDGRKQETQYF
v_gene: TRBV5-1; j_gene: TRBJ2-5; abundance: .; CDR3aa: CASSAQGGGLQETQYF
v_gene: TRBV7-9; j_gene: TRBJ2-1; abundance: .; CDR3aa: CASSQQGLIDEQFF
v_gene: TRBV10-2; j_gene: TRBJ1-1; abundance: .; CDR3aa: CASSGSGNTEAFF
v_gene: TRBV4-1; j_gene: TRBJ1-1; abundance: .; CDR3aa: CASSPLSAAGEAFF
v_gene: TRBV7-3; j_gene: TRBJ2-2; abundance: .; CDR3aa: CASSQSGAPTGELFF
v_gene: TRBV24-1; j_gene: TRBJ2-3; abundance: few; CDR3aa: CATSATAASTDTQYF
v_gene: TRBV29-1; j_gene: TRBJ2-3; abundance: .; CDR3aa: CSVSRTSGTDTQYF
v_gene: TRBV5-5; j_gene: TRBJ1-5; abundance: .; CDR3aa: CASSLGTGHGSNQPQHF
v_gene: TRBV1; j_gene: TRBJ1-2; abundance: .; CDR3aa: CTSTKQANYGYTF
v_gene: TRBV5-4; j_gene: TRBJ2-7; abundance: .; CDR3aa: CASSPDRGLEQYF
v_gene: TRBV6-4; j_gene: TRBJ2-3; abundance: .; CDR3aa: CASSELAGGPRDTQYF
v_gene: TRBV27; j_gene: TRBJ1-1; abundance: .; CDR3aa: CASSWQSNTEAFF
v_gene: TRBV5-5; j_gene: TRBJ1-2; abundance: .; CDR3aa: CASSLVQGYGYTF
v_gene: TRBV15; j_gene: TRBJ1-2; abundance: once; CDR3aa: CATSRDRGNYGYTF
v_gene: TRBV9; j_gene: TRBJ2-3; abundance: .; CDR3aa: CASSVGGTNDGGTQYF
v_gene: TRBV7-2; j_gene: TRBJ1-2; abundance: .; CDR3aa: CASTVDTGIGRGYTF
v_gene: TRBV27; j_gene: TRBJ2-1; abundance: .; CDR3aa: CASRRPRTVNNEQFF
v_gene: TRBV6-5; j_gene: TRBJ1-2; abundance: .; CDR3aa: CASSQPGQGAYGYTF
v_gene: TRBV2; j_gene: TRBJ2-7; abundance: .; CDR3aa: CASTGTSGGAVYEQYF
v_gene: TRBV9; j_gene: TRBJ2-5; abundance: .; CDR3aa: CASSVGDSGGYLETQYF
v_gene: TRBV5-6; j_gene: TRBJ2-6; abundance: .; CDR3aa: CASSFSVQDYSGANVLTF
v_gene: TRBV11-2; j_gene: TRBJ2-5; abundance: .; CDR3aa: CASSPHLQETQYF
v_gene: TRBV6-5; j_gene: TRBJ1-6; abundance: .; CDR3aa: CASSPLGDVSSPLHF
v_gene: TRBV29-1; j_gene: TRBJ1-2; abundance: .; CDR3aa: CSVDGQGDFYGYTF
v_gene: TRBV18; j_gene: TRBJ2-3; abundance: .; CDR3aa: CASIPGLAGTDTQYF